These 11 T cell receptor beta chains came from one sample sequenced in a study of metastatic and nonmetastatic thyroid tumors (dated by TCRdb to 2019 to 2021). None of the patients had been given any treatment before thyroid surgery. Libraries were constructed by PCR. TCRdb shows the sequencer as Illumina HiSeq 4000. Using fastp trimming at Q25 and MiXCR clonotype assembly, TCRdb reanalyzed the public sequencing data and kept in-frame beta chains. The sample includes approximately 70,000 clones, with 4% to 5% observed a single time. Jointly, the top ten make up approximately 20% of the sample. The sequenced material came from blood. The receptor set was obtained from a female donor with papillary thyroid cancer or a benign thyroid nodule (not recorded which). Some clones in this sample may be carry-over from other donors' samples.

This clone was observed many times. The DNA for the CDR3 is TGTGCCAGCAGAACCAACGGCCTGCCCCACGAGCAGTACTTC. It yields the protein CASRTNGLPHEQYF. V gene TRBV28 combines with J gene TRBJ2-7; D is unclear. Trimming removed 6 bases from V and 5 bases from J, with 17 bases in between. The V gene's germline CDR1 is MDHEN and CDR2 SYDVKM. The CDR3 runs to 14 residues.

This clone has at least ten counts. The genes are TRBV2 and TRBJ2-5; 10 bases are a match to TRBD1. In germline, CDR1 is SNHLY, CDR2 FYNNEI. This CDR3 has 14 residues. With 4 bases clipped from V and 5 bases from J, the junction kept 4 bases outside the gene matches. The CDR3 DNA is TGTGCCAGCAGTGGACAGGGGGCCATGGAGACCCAGTACTTC. Amino acids: CASSGQGAMETQYF.

This clone was seen ten or more times. The rearrangement links TRBV15 to TRBJ2-6, with a tentative D call TRBD1 (6 bases). The CDR3 covers 21 residues. The V and J ends lost 0 bases and 0 bases respectively, with 21 bases between them. The germline V gene encodes CDR1 LNHNV and CDR2 YYDKDF (reference sequence). The CDR3, as DNA: TGTGCCACCAGCAGAGATCTTAATCGGGCAGGGGCCTACTCTGGGGCCAACGTCCTGACTTTC. Residues: CATSRDLNRAGAYSGANVLTF.

This clone appeared many times. The DNA is left out, because the CDR3 cannot be placed on it with certainty; the CDR3 is given as TCRdb lists it. The chain is built from TRBV6-2 or TRBV6-3 and TRBJ2-1. Germline CDR1 MNHEY, CDR2 SVGEGT. The CDR3 is made up of 12 amino acids, end residues included. CDR3: CASSSDFGSGFF.

The table lists this clone with a few counts. A clone one base away is much larger, so this may be a read error. The final CDR3 position lacks the conserved phenylalanine or tryptophan, pointing to a likely read error. The chain links TRBV4-2 to TRBJ1-2; D perhaps matches TRBD1 (6 bases). Germline V gene data show CDR1 as LGHNA and CDR2 as YNFKEQ. V lost 3 bases, J lost 5 bases, and 19 bases lay in between. This CDR3 comprises 16 residues. CDR3 coding DNA: TGTGCCAGCAGCCAGAATACAGGGACGTTGGAATATGGCTACACCATC. This translates into CASSQNTGTLEYGYTI.

Turning to this clone: A much larger clone is a single base away; this may be a read error. The chain is built from TRBV5-5 and TRBJ1-1; TRBD1 is a possible D gene (5 bases). Looked up from germline, CDR1 is SGHKS and CDR2 is YYEKEE (reference sequence). There are 16 residues in the CDR3. CDR3 sequence (DNA): TGTGCCAGCAGCCAAGACCAACTCGGGACGCTGGAAGAGCAGTACTTT. Translation: CASSQDQLGTLEEQYF.

The table lists this clone with many counts. The chain is built from TRBV15 and TRBJ2-6; D call uncertain. Deletions cut 3 bases from V and 1 base from J, with 7 bases between. This CDR3 comprises 15 residues. Germline V CDR1 and CDR2: LNHNV, YYDKDF (reference sequence). CDR3 bases: TGTGCCACCAGCAGCTCACAGTCTGGGGCCAACGTCCTGACTTTC. Its translation is CATSSSQSGANVLTF.

Only a few counts were recorded for this clone. It may be a read error: a sequence one base away is much more abundant. The CDR3: CASSRNRDYKNIEYF. In DNA, the CDR3 is TGTGCCAGCAGCCGCAACCGGGACTACAAAAACATTGAGTACTTC. V and J are TRBV11-3 and TRBJ2-4; 7 bases are a match to TRBD2. Germline CDR1 and CDR2: SGHNT and YENEEA. CDR3 size: 15 residues.

This clone was detected many times. The chain uses TRBV30 and TRBJ1-5, with D possibly being TRBD1 (5 bases). V lost 2 bases, J lost 0 bases, and 11 bases lay in between. Germline V gene sequence: CDR1 GTSNPN, CDR2 SVGIG (reference sequence). The CDR3 is made up of 15 amino acids. The CDR3, as DNA: TGTGCCTGGAGTCAGGGATTCTATAGCAATCAGCCCCAGCATTTT. As protein: CAWSQGFYSNQPQHF.

By share of the sample, this clone is medium-sized. V is TRBV11-2 and J is TRBJ2-1, with 7 positions matching TRBD1. V lost 5 bases to trimming and J lost 4 bases; unmatched junction nucleotides: 11. Germline assignment: CDR1 SGHAT and CDR2 FQNNGV. The CDR3 runs 16 residues. The CDR3 sequence is CASSPREGALYNEQFF. CDR3 bases: TGTGCCAGCAGCCCGCGAGAGGGGGCGCTGTACAATGAGCAGTTCTTC. The full variable domain, with the rest looked up from reference TRBV11-2 and TRBJ2-1, is EAGVAQSPRYKIIEKRQSVAFWCNPISGHATLYWYQQILGQGPKLLIQFQNNGVVDDSQLPKDRFSAERLKGVDSTLKIQPAKLEDSAVYLCASSPREGALYNEQFFGPGTRLTVL.

The chain couples TRBV6-1 to TRBJ1-5; weak D call: TRBD1 (5 bases). Trimming removed 10 bases from V and 10 bases from J, with 23 bases in between. This CDR3 is 14 amino acids long. The germline gives CDR1 MNHNS, CDR2 SASEGT. CDR3 amino acids: CATGRGGPGDPQHF. Written as DNA, the CDR3 is TGTGCCACCGGGCGGGGCGGGCCGGGGGATCCCCAGCATTTT.